The 21 T cell receptor beta chains given below trace back to one sample, sequenced in a study of blood T cell repertoires in COVID-19. Data came from immunoSEQ multiplex PCR; TCRdb stores just in-frame clones and leaves some out. Among 55,000 to 75,000 clones listed, about 81% were seen once. The sequencing sample was made of peripheral blood. Receptor source: a human donor in a cohort sampled during active COVID-19.

The chain joins TRBV6-4 to TRBJ1-4; maybe TRBD1 (6 bases). Trimming took off 0 bases at V and 0 bases at J, with 14 bases between the two ends. Germline V gene data show CDR1 as MRHNA and CDR2 as SNTAGT. CDR3 size: 18 residues. CDR3 sequence reads: CASSDSKQGPATNEKLFF. CDR3 nucleotide sequence: TGTGCCAGCAGTGACTCGAAGCAGGGGCCAGCAACTAATGAAAAACTGTTTTTT.

CDR3 sequence: CASNQQHTDTQYF. CDR3 DNA sequence: TGTGCCAGCAACCAACAGCACACAGATACGCAGTATTTT. The rearrangement uses TRBV5-4 and TRBJ2-3; D gene unclear. V was clipped by 6 bases and J by 2 bases, with 10 bases between them. This CDR3 comprises 13 residues. CDR1 SGHNT and CDR2 YYREEE come from the germline V gene (reference sequence).

The chain uses TRBV6-6 and TRBJ2-7, with 11 bases aligning to TRBD2. This CDR3 has 13 amino acids. Germline CDR1 reads MNHNY; CDR2 reads SVGAGI (reference sequence). V lost 5 bases to trimming and J lost 7 bases; unmatched junction nucleotides: 4. The CDR3 here is CASSPRLAGEQYF. CDR3 DNA: TGTGCCAGCAGTCCCCGACTAGCGGGAGAGCAGTACTTC.

With respect to this clone: Relative to the germline gene, one junction end is altered; a read error may explain this. The J gene is TRBJ2-1, the V gene TRBV6-5; D not resolved. The CDR3 covers 15 residues. Per germline, CDR1 MNHEY and CDR2 SVGAGI. The CDR3 DNA reads as TGTGTCAGCAGAGCGCTCCTGGCCCCCTACAATGAGCAGTTCTTC. Translated: CVSRALLAPYNEQFF.

The V call is TRBV9, the J call TRBJ2-1; the match to TRBD2 covers 8 bases. CDR1 is SGDLS and CDR2 is YYNGEE in the germline V gene. V dropped 4 bases and J dropped 9; count of bases not matched to a gene: 12. The CDR3 has 15 amino acids. The CDR3 DNA reads as TGTGCCAGCAGCCCATCCGGGACTAGGGTTGGTGAGCAGTTCTTC. Translated: CASSPSGTRVGEQFF.

This chain uses TRBV27 with TRBJ2-7; D ambiguous. This CDR3 comprises 14 residues. In germline, CDR1 is MNHEY, CDR2 SMNVEV (reference sequence). Trimming took off 2 bases at V and 2 bases at J, with 10 bases between the two ends. CDR3 sequence (DNA): TGTGCCAGCAGTTTAAAAGTCGGAGCCTACGAGCAGTACTTC. It yields the protein CASSLKVGAYEQYF.

This clone was detected a few times. J is TRBJ2-2 and V is TRBV11-3, with TRBD2 matching 7 bases. The length of the CDR3 is 14 residues. The V gene's germline CDR1 is SGHNT and CDR2 YENEEA. J was trimmed by 6 bases and V by 5 bases; bases with no gene match: 6. CDR3 in DNA: TGTGCCAGCAGCACAAGCGGGAATGCCGGGGAGCTGTTTTTT. As protein: CASSTSGNAGELFF.

V usage is TRBV7-2 and J usage is TRBJ1-3; possibly TRBD1 for D (5 bases). The CDR3 is 15 amino acids. Germline V lookup: CDR1 SGHTA, CDR2 FQGNSA. Trimming stripped 5 bases from V and 3 bases from J, with 14 bases between. CDR3 region: CASSVIGGFGNTIYF. CDR3 sequence (DNA): TGTGCCAGCAGCGTAATCGGGGGGTTTGGAAACACCATATATTTT. The full variable domain, rest sourced from reference TRBV7-2 and TRBJ1-3, is GAGVSQSPSNKVTEKGKDVELRCDPISGHTALYWYRQSLGQGLEFLIYFQGNSAPDKSGLPSDRFSAERTGGSVSTLTIQRTQQEDSAVYLCASSVIGGFGNTIYFGEGSWLTVV.

The rearrangement uses TRBV24-1 and TRBJ2-5; maybe TRBD2 (6 bases). Looked up from germline, CDR1 is KGHDR and CDR2 is SFDVKD. Trimming stripped 1 base from V and 5 bases from J, with 19 bases between. This CDR3 is built from 17 residues. This chain's CDR3 is CATSDFSSGPFGETQYF. The CDR3 bases are TGTGCCACCAGTGATTTTAGCAGCGGGCCCTTCGGGGAGACCCAGTACTTC.

The chain couples TRBV4-2 to TRBJ1-1; TRBD1 matches at 9 bases. From germline, CDR1 is LGHNA and CDR2 YNFKEQ. The CDR3 runs 13 residues. V was pared by 3 bases and J by 5 bases, with 1 base of the junction left unmatched. CDR3 region: CASSHDRGTEAFF. Here the CDR3 DNA reads TGTGCCAGCAGCCACGACAGGGGGACTGAAGCTTTCTTT.

The chain couples TRBV27 to TRBJ2-7; a weak D match, TRBD2 (5 bases). The V end was cut by 11 bases, the J end by 3 bases, with 17 bases between. Germline V gene lookup returns CDR1 MNHEY and CDR2 SMNVEV (reference sequence). The CDR3 length is 13 residues. DNA for the CDR3: TGTGCCTCCTCTTGGGGAGCAAGCTACGAGCAGTACTTC. Its protein is CASSWGASYEQYF.

A few counts support this clone. The chain is built from TRBV5-1 and TRBJ2-3; TRBD2 matches at 7 bases. The CDR3 has 15 residues. V was clipped by 0 bases and J by 3 bases; unmatched bases: 4. CDR1 is SGHRS, CDR2 YFSETQ, per germline. Here the CDR3 DNA reads TGCGCCAGCAGCTTGGGTGGGACTACAACAGATACGCAGTATTTT. It codes for CASSLGGTTTDTQYF. Filled out from reference TRBV5-1 and TRBJ2-3, the complete variable domain reads KAGVTQTPRYLIKTRGQQVTLSCSPISGHRSVSWYQQTPGQGLQFLFEYFSETQRNKGNFPGRFSGRQFSNSRSEMNVSTLELGDSALYLCASSLGGTTTDTQYFGPGTRLTVL.

The chain uses TRBV7-9 and TRBJ2-1; D possibly corresponds to TRBD1 (6 bases). Per the germline V gene, CDR1 is SEHNR and CDR2 is FQNEAQ (reference sequence). V lost 2 bases and J 5 bases, leaving 13 bases between the germline ends. CDR3 length: 15 amino acids. In DNA, the CDR3 is TGTGCCAGCAGCTTACCCCAGGGGACCAACAATGAGCAGTTCTTC. Amino acids: CASSLPQGTNNEQFF.

The chain joins TRBV7-6 to TRBJ2-1; the D gene is possibly TRBD2 (5 bases). This CDR3 contains 13 residues. The germline gives CDR1 SGHVS, CDR2 FNYEAQ. Between the trimmed V and J ends, which lost 2 bases and 10 bases, there was a span of 12 bases. CDR3 in DNA: TGTGCCAGCAGCTTATCGGGAAGGGAGGAGCAGTTCTTC. Translated, it gives CASSLSGREEQFF.

V is TRBV5-1 and J is TRBJ2-7; 7 bases match TRBD2. CDR1 is SGHRS, CDR2 YFSETQ, per germline. The CDR3 is 17 residues long. Unmatched junction bases numbered 11, after V lost 0 bases and J lost 2 bases. CDR3 region: CASSLGNEGTNPYEQYF. The CDR3 DNA reads as TGCGCCAGCAGCTTGGGCAATGAGGGGACTAATCCCTACGAGCAGTACTTC.

This clone was seen only a few times. The chain carries TRBV18 and TRBJ2-1, with 13 bases that match TRBD2. CDR1 and CDR2 from the germline V gene are KGHSH and LQKENI. V was pared by 2 bases and J by 10 bases, with 5 bases of the junction left unmatched. The CDR3 totals 15 residues. The CDR3 spells CASSPNRGLAGEQFF. The CDR3, as DNA: TGTGCCAGCTCACCAAACAGGGGACTAGCGGGAGAGCAGTTCTTC.

By share, this clone ranks as medium-sized (0.01 to 0.1%). The CDR3 here is CASRTTGSEQYF. The CDR3 DNA reads TGTGCCAGCAGAACTACAGGATCCGAGCAGTACTTC. The chain carries TRBV27 and TRBJ2-7; D perhaps matches TRBD1 (5 bases). Germline V gene sequence: CDR1 MNHEY, CDR2 SMNVEV (reference sequence). This CDR3 comprises 12 residues. Between the trimmed V and J ends, which lost 6 bases and 6 bases, there was a span of 12 bases.

The rearrangement uses TRBV28 and TRBJ1-5, with 8 nucleotides matching TRBD1. J lost 2 bases, V lost 5 bases, and 2 bases had no gene match. This CDR3 has 14 residues. Germline values: CDR1 MDHEN, CDR2 SYDVKM. The DNA of the CDR3 is TGTGCCAGCAGTCTGACAGGGGGCAATCAGCCCCAGCATTTT. Translating gives CASSLTGGNQPQHF.

The J gene is TRBJ2-1, the V gene TRBV4-1, with 10 bases identical to TRBD2. CDR1 and CDR2 (germline): MGHRA, YSYEKL. CDR3 size: 20 residues. V lost 0 bases to trimming and J lost 7 bases; unmatched junction nucleotides: 18. CDR3 residues: CASSQENLPYLAGEVNEQFF. CDR3 sequence (DNA): TGCGCCAGCAGCCAAGAGAATCTACCGTATCTAGCGGGAGAGGTAAATGAGCAGTTCTTC.

This chain joins TRBV7-9 and TRBJ2-1; the D gene is possibly TRBD2 (6 bases). CDR3 length: 17 residues. CDR1 and CDR2 from the germline V gene are SEHNR and FQNEAQ (reference sequence). Trimming took 5 bases from V and 0 from J, leaving 17 bases between them. The CDR3 DNA is TGTGCCAGCAGCCCCCGGGACTTCTCGAGCTCCTACAATGAGCAGTTCTTC. Translation: CASSPRDFSSSYNEQFF.

The chain employs TRBV2 and TRBJ2-7; TRBD2 matches 7 bases. Germline CDR1 reads SNHLY; CDR2 reads FYNNEI. The V segment lost 8 bases and the J segment 5 bases; nucleotides outside the gene matches: 12. The length of the CDR3 is 14 residues. The DNA of the CDR3 is TGTGCCAGCTCTCGGGGGACTATTAGGGACGAGCAGTACTTC. As protein: CASSRGTIRDEQYF.